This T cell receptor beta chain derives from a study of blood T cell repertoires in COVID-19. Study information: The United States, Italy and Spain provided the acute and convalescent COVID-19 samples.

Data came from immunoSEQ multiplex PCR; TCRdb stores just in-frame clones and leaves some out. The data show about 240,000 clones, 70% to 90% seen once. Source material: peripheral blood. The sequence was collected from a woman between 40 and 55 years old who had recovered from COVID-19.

CDR3 nucleotide sequence: TGTGCCAGCATTCGGGGGACCTACAATGAGCAGTTCTTC. Residues: CASIRGTYNEQFF. The rearrangement links TRBV7-9 to TRBJ2-1, with D possibly being TRBD2 (6 bases). The V gene's germline CDR1 is SEHNR and CDR2 FQNEAQ (reference sequence). Trimming took 7 bases from V and 2 from J, leaving 9 bases between them. The CDR3 totals 13 residues.